This paragraph reports one T cell receptor beta chain. Its target is not known. CDR3 length: 13 residues. Germline values: CDR1 MGHDK, CDR2 SYGVNS. V gave up 4 bases and J gave up 9 bases, with 13 bases separating them. The material for each subset, its genomic DNA, was split evenly across several immunoSEQ plates. The method was immunoSEQ multiplex PCR; TCRdb's version includes in-frame clones alone and lacks a portion of them. This sample has 2,500,000 or so clones; 80% to 95% occur once, and the top ten carry approximately 0.35%. These data belong to a study of shared clonotypes between healthy human individuals. Findings and limits, study-wide: Naive subsets generally had larger estimated richness than memory subsets.

The TCR sequence derives from a man between 18 and 29 years old in good health. Some clones in this sample may be carry-over from other donors' samples. This chain uses TRBV25-1 with TRBJ2-1, with a tentative D call TRBD1 (7 bases). Material for sequencing was naive CD4+ T cells from PBMCs. Subset indicated: CD45RA+ positively selected. DNA for the CDR3: TGTGCCAGCAGTGCGACAGGGCGGGGTGAGCAGTTCTTC. Amino acid sequence: CASSATGRGEQFF.